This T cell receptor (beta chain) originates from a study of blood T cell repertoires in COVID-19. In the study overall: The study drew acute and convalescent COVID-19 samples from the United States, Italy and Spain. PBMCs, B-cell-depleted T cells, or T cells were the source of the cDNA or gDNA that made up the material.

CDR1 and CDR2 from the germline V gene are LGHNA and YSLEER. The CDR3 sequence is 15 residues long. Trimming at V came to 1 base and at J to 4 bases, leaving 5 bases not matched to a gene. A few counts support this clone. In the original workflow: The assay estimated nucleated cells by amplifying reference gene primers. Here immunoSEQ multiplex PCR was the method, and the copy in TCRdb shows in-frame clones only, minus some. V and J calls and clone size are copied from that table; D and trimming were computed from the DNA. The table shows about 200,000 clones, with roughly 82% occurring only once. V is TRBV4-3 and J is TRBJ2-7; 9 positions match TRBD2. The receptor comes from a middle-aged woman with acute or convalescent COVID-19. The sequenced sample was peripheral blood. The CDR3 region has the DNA TGCGCCAGCAGCCAAGTAAGGCTAGCGGGATACGAGCAGTACTTC. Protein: CASSQVRLAGYEQYF.